Detailed here is one TCR beta chain. What it recognizes is unknown. Assay used: immunoSEQ multiplex PCR; TCRdb lists only in-frame clones, some missing. The sample includes approximately 160,000 clones, under 85% of them seen just once. This specimen comes from a study of PD-1 blockade in classical Hodgkin lymphoma. Overall study results and limits: Patients who responded completely had about the same baseline diversity as newly diagnosed patients. What drove the repertoire differences, possibly disease activity or prior therapy, has not been defined. A reduction in baseline TCR diversity was reportedly seen in newly diagnosed patients relative to healthy donors. A significant rise in TCR diversity was seen by C4D1 for CD4+ cells but not for CD8+ cells.

Each patient relapsed following autologous stem cell transplantation, and prior brentuximab vedotin exposure differed. CDR1 and CDR2 (germline): SNHLY, FYNNEI. Trimming left V 8 bases short and J 2 bases short, with 13 bases between. CDR3 length equals 13 residues. J is TRBJ2-7 and V is TRBV2; tentative D call: TRBD2 (6 bases). This receptor was identified in a human donor with classical Hodgkin lymphoma. The specimen comprised peripheral blood mononuclear cells (PBMCs), sampled before the second cycle of nivolumab. DNA of the CDR3: TGTGCCAGCCAGCTTAGGACTACCTACGAGCAGTACTTC. This sequence encodes CASQLRTTYEQYF.